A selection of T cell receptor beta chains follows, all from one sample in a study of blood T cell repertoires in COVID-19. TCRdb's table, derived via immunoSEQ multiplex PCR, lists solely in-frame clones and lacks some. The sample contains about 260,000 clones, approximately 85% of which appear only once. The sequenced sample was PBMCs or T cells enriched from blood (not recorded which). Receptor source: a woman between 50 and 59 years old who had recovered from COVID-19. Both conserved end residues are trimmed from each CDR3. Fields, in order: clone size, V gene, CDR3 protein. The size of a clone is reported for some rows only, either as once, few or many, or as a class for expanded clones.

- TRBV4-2 ASSQDPDRTYEQY
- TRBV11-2 ASSFTHSRETRRYEQF
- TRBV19 ASTIQGSFNYGYT
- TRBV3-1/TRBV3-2 ASSQAGLDNEQF
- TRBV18 ASSPGLAGGPSYNEQF
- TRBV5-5 ASNPQGDYGYT
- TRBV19 ASSPPRKGTGTTDTQY
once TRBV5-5 ASSRDRVTAEAF
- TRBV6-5 ASSYTLIHRAYGYT
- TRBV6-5 ASTRTVPIYGYT
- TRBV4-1 ASSPRTGRATNYGYT
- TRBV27 ASSLAGFYGYT
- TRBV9 ASSTTGGLDTQY
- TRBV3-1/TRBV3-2 ASSQPGTSGLGSYNEQF
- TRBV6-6 ASRERDSNQPQH
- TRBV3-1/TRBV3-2 ARSRGSGLYEQY
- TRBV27 ASSRASGGARDEQY
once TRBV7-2 ASSPRTGLAKNIQY
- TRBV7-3 ASSLGSGTYEQY
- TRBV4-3 ASSQDLPGLAGVNTQY
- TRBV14 ASSLRQNTGELF
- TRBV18 ASSQGSDQPQH
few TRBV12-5 ASGSSVLGRSGELF
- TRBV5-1 ASSSGGRNSYEQY
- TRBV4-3 ASSQEGGQTGELF
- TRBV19 ASLGTRRTRELF
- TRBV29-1 SVERESGNTEAF
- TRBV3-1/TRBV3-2 ASSQGGEKLF
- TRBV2 ASSELITSTDTQY
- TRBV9 ASSVGSGIHEQY
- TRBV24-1 ATEKNSLNEQF
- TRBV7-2 ASSFAGGANVLT
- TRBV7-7 ASSPDRRKLF
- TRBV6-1 ASSENTGGWYGYT
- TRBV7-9 ASSLEFPGSPRYIQY
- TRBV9 ASSALGTGGGDEQF
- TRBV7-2 ASSRQGVSGNTIY
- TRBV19 ASSIDRARGAKLF
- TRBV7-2 ASSGGGVRRTEAF
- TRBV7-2 ASSPGPHSLAPLH